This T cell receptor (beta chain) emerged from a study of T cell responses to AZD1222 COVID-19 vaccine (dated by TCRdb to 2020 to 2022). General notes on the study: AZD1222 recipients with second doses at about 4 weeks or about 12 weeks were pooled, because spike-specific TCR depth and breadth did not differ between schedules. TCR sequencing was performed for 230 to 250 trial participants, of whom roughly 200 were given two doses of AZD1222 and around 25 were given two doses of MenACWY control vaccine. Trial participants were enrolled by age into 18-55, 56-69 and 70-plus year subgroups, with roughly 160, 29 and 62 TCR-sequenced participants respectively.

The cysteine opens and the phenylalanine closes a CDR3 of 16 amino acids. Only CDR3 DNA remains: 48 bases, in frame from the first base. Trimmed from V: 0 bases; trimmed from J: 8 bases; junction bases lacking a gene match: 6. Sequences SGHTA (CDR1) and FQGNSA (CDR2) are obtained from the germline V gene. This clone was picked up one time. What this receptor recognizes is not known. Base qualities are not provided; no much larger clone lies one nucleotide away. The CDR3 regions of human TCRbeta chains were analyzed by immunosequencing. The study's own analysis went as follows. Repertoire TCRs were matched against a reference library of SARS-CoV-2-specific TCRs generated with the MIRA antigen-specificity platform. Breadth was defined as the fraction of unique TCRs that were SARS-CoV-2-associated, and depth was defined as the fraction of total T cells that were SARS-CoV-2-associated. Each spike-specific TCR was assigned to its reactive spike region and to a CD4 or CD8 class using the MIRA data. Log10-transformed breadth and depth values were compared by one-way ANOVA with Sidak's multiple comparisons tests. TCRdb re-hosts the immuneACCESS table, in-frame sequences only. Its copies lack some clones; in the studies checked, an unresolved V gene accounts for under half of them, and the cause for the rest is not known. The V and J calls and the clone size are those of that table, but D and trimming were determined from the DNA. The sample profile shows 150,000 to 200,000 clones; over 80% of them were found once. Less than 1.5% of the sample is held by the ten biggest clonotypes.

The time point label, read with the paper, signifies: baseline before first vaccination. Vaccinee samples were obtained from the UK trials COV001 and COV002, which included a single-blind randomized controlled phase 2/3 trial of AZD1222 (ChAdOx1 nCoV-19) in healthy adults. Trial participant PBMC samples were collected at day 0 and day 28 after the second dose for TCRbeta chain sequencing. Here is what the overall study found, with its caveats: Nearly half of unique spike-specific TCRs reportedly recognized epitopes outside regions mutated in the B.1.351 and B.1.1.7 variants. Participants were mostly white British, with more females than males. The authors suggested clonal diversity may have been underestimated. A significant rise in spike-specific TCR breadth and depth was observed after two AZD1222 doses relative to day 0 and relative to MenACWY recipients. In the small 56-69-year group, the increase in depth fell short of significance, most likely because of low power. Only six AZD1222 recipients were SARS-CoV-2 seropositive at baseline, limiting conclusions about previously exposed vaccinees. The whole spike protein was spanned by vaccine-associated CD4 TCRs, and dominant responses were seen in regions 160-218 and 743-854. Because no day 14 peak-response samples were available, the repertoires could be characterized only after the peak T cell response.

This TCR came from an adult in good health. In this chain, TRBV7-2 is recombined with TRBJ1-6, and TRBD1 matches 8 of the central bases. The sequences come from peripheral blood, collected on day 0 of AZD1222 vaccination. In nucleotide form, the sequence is TGTGCCAGCAGCTTAGCGATTGGACAGGGCGATTCACCCCTCCACTTT. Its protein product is CASSLAIGQGDSPLHF.